This TCR beta chain was recovered during a study of cytomegalovirus exposure and HLA in healthy donors. PCR employed 60 Vbeta and 13 Jbeta primers. Produced via immunoSEQ multiplex PCR; TCRdb's table is partial and in-frame only. In the table there are about 130,000 clones, roughly four fifths of which are singletons. The sequencing input was PBMCs. The origin of this receptor is a woman between 40 and 55 years old in good health and CMV-seropositive.

In DNA, the CDR3 is TGCGCCAGCAGCTTGGTACAAAACACCGGGGAGCTGTTTTTT. Translation: CASSLVQNTGELFF. This rearrangement joins TRBV5-1 to TRBJ2-2, with no clear D. Per the germline V gene, CDR1 is SGHRS and CDR2 is YFSETQ. Trimming took off 0 bases at V and 2 bases at J, with 5 bases between the two ends. This CDR3 comprises 14 residues. Combining the CDR3 with reference TRBV5-1 and TRBJ2-2 gives the whole variable domain KAGVTQTPRYLIKTRGQQVTLSCSPISGHRSVSWYQQTPGQGLQFLFEYFSETQRNKGNFPGRFSGRQFSNSRSEMNVSTLELGDSALYLCASSLVQNTGELFFGEGSRLTVL.